This T cell receptor beta chain is from a study of blood T cell repertoires in COVID-19. Study overall: Acute and convalescent COVID-19 samples came from the United States, Italy and Spain. T cells, B-cell-depleted T cells, or PBMCs supplied cDNA or gDNA.

This CDR3 spans 16 amino acids. The V segment lost 2 bases and the J segment 10 bases; nucleotides outside the gene matches: 12. From germline, CDR1 is SGHRS and CDR2 YFSETQ. Authors' data handling: Nucleated cell counts were estimated from reference gene primer amplification. Only in-frame clones appear in the TCRdb table, and some are missing; sequencing was by immunoSEQ multiplex PCR. The DNA gave D and trimming, while V, J and clone size come from that table. The table includes about 29,000 clones, around 89% detected once. The receptor's source is a human donor in a cohort sampled during active COVID-19. Input material: peripheral blood. This chain joins TRBV5-1 and TRBJ1-6; 7 bases align to TRBD1. CDR3 sequence: CASSFGGTEGASPLHF. The CDR3 nucleotides read TGCGCCAGCAGCTTTGGAGGGACAGAGGGGGCCTCACCCCTCCACTTT.